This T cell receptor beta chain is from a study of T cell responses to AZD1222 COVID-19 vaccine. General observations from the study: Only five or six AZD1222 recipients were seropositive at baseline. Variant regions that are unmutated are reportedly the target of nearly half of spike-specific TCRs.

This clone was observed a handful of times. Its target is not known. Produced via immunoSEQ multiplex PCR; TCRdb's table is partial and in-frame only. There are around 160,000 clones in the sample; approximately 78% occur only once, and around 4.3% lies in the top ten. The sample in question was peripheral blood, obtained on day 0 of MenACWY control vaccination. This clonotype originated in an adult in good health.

This CDR3 reads CASSLEITGGLYGYTF. CDR3 nucleotides: TGCGCCAGCAGCTTGGAGATTACTGGAGGTCTCTATGGCTACACCTTC. V gene TRBV5-1 combines with J gene TRBJ1-2; D unresolved. The CDR3 extends over 16 amino acids. V was cut by 0 bases and J by 4 bases, with 16 bases left in between. CDR1 and CDR2 from the germline V gene are SGHRS and YFSETQ. Looking up the rest from reference TRBV5-1 and TRBJ1-2 gives the full variable domain: KAGVTQTPRYLIKTRGQQVTLSCSPISGHRSVSWYQQTPGQGLQFLFEYFSETQRNKGNFPGRFSGRQFSNSRSEMNVSTLELGDSALYLCASSLEITGGLYGYTFGSGTRLTVV.